Following are 22 T cell receptor beta chains from one sample sequenced in a study of shared clonotypes between healthy human individuals. The protocol was immunoSEQ multiplex PCR, while the TCRdb copy is restricted to in-frame clones and leaves out a portion. There are approximately 440,000 clones in the sample; around 77% occur only once, and more than 10% lies in the top ten. Sample: PBMCs. The receptors were sampled from a woman aged 40 to 50 in good health. Some clones in this sample may be carry-over from other donors' samples.

To note about this clone: A far larger clone differs by one base, so this is likely a read error. This sequence joins TRBV28 and TRBJ2-2, with D possibly called TRBD1 or TRBD2 (5 bases each). Looked up from germline, CDR1 is MDHEN and CDR2 is SYDVKM. Between the trimmed V and J ends, which lost 8 bases and 7 bases, there was a span of 14 bases. The CDR3 runs to 13 residues. The CDR3 spells CASRPMGVGELFF. The DNA of the CDR3 is TGTGCCAGCCGACCGATGGGGGTCGGGGAGCTGTTTTTT. The full variable domain, rest sourced from reference TRBV28 and TRBJ2-2, is DVKVTQSSRYLVKRTGEKVFLECVQDMDHENMFWYRQDPGLGLRLIYFSYDVKMKEKGDIPEGYSVSREKKERFSLILESASTNQTSMYLCASRPMGVGELFFGEGSRLTVL.

The chain is built from TRBV5-4 and TRBJ2-1; the match to TRBD2 covers 9 bases. This CDR3 spans 15 amino acids. Germline CDR1 SGHNT, CDR2 YYREEE (reference sequence). Trimming cost V 5 bases and J 5 bases; bases outside gene matches: 8. The CDR3 DNA sequence: TGTGCCAGCAGTCCCGGGACTAGCCCCAACAATGAGCAGTTCTTC. This translates into CASSPGTSPNNEQFF.

Concerning this clone itself: Different DNA sequences within this sample yield the same CDR3. The chain carries TRBV5-1 and TRBJ2-7, with 10 bases matching TRBD1. Germline-derived CDR1 and CDR2 are SGHRS and YFSETQ. J lost 4 bases, V lost 5 bases, and 3 bases had no gene match. The CDR3 consists of 13 residues. In nucleotides, the CDR3 is TGCGCCAGCAGTTGGACAGGGGGATACGAGCAGTACTTC. Amino acid sequence: CASSWTGGYEQYF.

Only a few counts were recorded for this clone. The chain couples TRBV7-9 to TRBJ2-7; 9 bases match TRBD1. Germline V gives CDR1 SEHNR, CDR2 FQNEAQ (reference sequence). The CDR3 is 14 residues long. Trimming removed 5 bases from V and 5 bases from J; junction bases left unmatched: 7. The CDR3 loop reads CASSLGQGMDEQYF. CDR3 DNA: TGTGCCAGCAGCCTAGGACAGGGGATGGACGAGCAGTACTTC.

J is TRBJ1-1 and V is TRBV10-3; possible D gene TRBD1, 6 bases. The germline CDR1 and CDR2 sequences are ENHRY and SYGVKD. V lost 0 bases and J lost 3, with 11 bases in between. This CDR3 is 15 amino acids long. The CDR3 reads CAISESRTADTEAFF. CDR3 in DNA: TGTGCCATCAGTGAGTCCCGGACAGCAGACACTGAAGCTTTCTTT.

V and J are TRBV28 and TRBJ2-1, with a tentative D call TRBD2 (6 bases). The CDR3 contains 12 residues. CDR1 is MDHEN, CDR2 SYDVKM, per germline. V dropped 7 bases and J dropped 8 bases, with 12 bases sitting between them. CDR3 sequence reads: CASTPGEDEQFF. As DNA, the CDR3 is TGTGCCAGCACCCCGGGGGAAGATGAGCAGTTCTTC.

Comment on this clone: It differs at one base from a far larger clone, so likely a read error. This specimen includes other DNA sequences encoding the same CDR3. This chain links TRBV6-4 with TRBJ1-2; 7 nucleotides match TRBD1. In germline, CDR1 is MRHNA, CDR2 SNTAGT. This CDR3 is built from 14 residues. The CDR3 DNA is TGCGCCAGCAGTCGGGACAGAAGTAACTATGGCTACACCTTC. Encoded protein: CASSRDRSNYGYTF.

This chain joins TRBV18 and TRBJ2-3; D remains ambiguous. V lost 4 bases and J 6 bases, leaving 11 bases between the germline ends. The CDR3 contains 13 residues. CDR1 and CDR2 (germline): KGHSH, LQKENI. The CDR3 spells CASSRVERDTQYF. In DNA, the CDR3 is TGTGCCAGCTCACGGGTCGAAAGGGATACGCAGTATTTT.

This chain uses TRBV28 with TRBJ1-5, with D uncertain. The CDR3 runs to 14 residues. Germline V lookup: CDR1 MDHEN, CDR2 SYDVKM. V lost 5 bases and J lost 3, with 11 bases in between. The CDR3 spells CASSQPRDNQPQHF. Written as DNA, the CDR3 is TGTGCCAGCAGTCAGCCTAGGGACAATCAGCCCCAGCATTTT.

Of note for this clone: It differs at one base from a far larger clone, so likely a read error. J is TRBJ2-3 and V is TRBV18; possibly TRBD1 for D (5 bases). CDR3 length equals 15 residues. Per germline, CDR1 KGHSH and CDR2 LQKENI. The CDR3 region has the DNA TGTGCCAGCTCACCAATCGTACACACCACAGGTACGCAGTATTTT. This encodes CASSPIVHTTGTQYF.

The chain combines TRBV19 with TRBJ2-3, with a weak D call TRBD2 (8 bases). V was pared by 6 bases and J by 0 bases, with 19 bases between. The CDR3 contains 17 residues. Per the germline V gene, CDR1 is LNHDA and CDR2 is SQIVND (reference sequence). CDR3 DNA sequence: TGTGCCAGTAGCCATTCGGGGGGGACAGCTAGCACAGATACGCAGTATTTT. Translation: CASSHSGGTASTDTQYF. Full variable domain (outside the CDR3, taken from reference TRBV19 and TRBJ2-3): DGGITQSPKYLFRKEGQNVTLSCEQNLNHDAMYWYRQDPGQGLRLIYYSQIVNDFQKGDIAEGYSVSREKKESFPLTVTSAQKNPTAFYLCASSHSGGTASTDTQYFGPGTRLTVL.

With respect to this clone: A far bigger clonotype differs at one base, so this is likely a read error. Additional DNA sequences in this sample encode the identical CDR3. The chain has TRBV28 and TRBJ2-1; 10 positions agree with TRBD1. With V trimmed by 6 bases and J by 9 bases, 14 bases remained unmatched. The CDR3 runs 16 residues. Germline CDR1 reads MDHEN; CDR2 reads SYDVKM. CDR3 sequence reads: CASRRTGGYSSAEQFF. The DNA of the CDR3 is TGTGCCAGCAGGCGGACAGGGGGTTACTCGTCGGCTGAGCAGTTCTTC.

This chain uses TRBV5-1 with TRBJ2-3, with TRBD2 matching over 10 bases. The V gene end was trimmed by 0 bases and the J gene end by 4 bases; junction bases not matched to a gene: 14. CDR3 length equals 19 residues. Germline CDR1 and CDR2: SGHRS and YFSETQ. The CDR3 region is CASSLVGLAGVGSPDTQYF. In nucleotides, the CDR3 is TGCGCCAGCAGCTTGGTCGGCCTAGCGGGAGTCGGTTCCCCAGATACGCAGTATTTT.

The chain joins TRBV28 to TRBJ2-7; D may correspond to TRBD1 or TRBD2 (5 bases each). Trimming removed 5 bases from V and 0 bases from J, with 20 bases in between. Germline CDR1 is MDHEN and CDR2 is SYDVKM. This CDR3 contains 17 residues. The CDR3 loop reads CASSPPSPLGTSYEQYF. CDR3 nucleotides: TGTGCCAGCAGTCCACCATCCCCCCTGGGGACCTCCTACGAGCAGTACTTC.

The rearrangement links TRBV11-1 to TRBJ2-3; TRBD2 matches at 8 bases. V lost 2 bases to trimming and J lost 0 bases; unmatched junction nucleotides: 10. The CDR3 loop spans 18 amino acids. Germline V gene lookup returns CDR1 SGHAT and CDR2 FQDESV (reference sequence). The CDR3 DNA is TGTGCCAGCAGCTTATATGCGGGAGGAAGGGGGAGCACAGATACGCAGTATTTT. Amino acids: CASSLYAGGRGSTDTQYF.

The chain joins TRBV2 to TRBJ1-2; 9 nucleotides line up with TRBD1. With 6 bases clipped from V and 6 bases from J, the junction kept 8 bases outside the gene matches. There are 14 residues in the CDR3. The V gene's germline CDR1 is SNHLY and CDR2 FYNNEI. CDR3 DNA sequence: TGTGCCAGCAGCTCCATCCGGGACAGGGATGGCTACACCTTC. Its protein is CASSSIRDRDGYTF.

This CDR3 is CASRVVQWHF. The CDR3 DNA follows: TGTGCCAGCCGGGTGGTCCAATGGCATTTT. This rearrangement joins TRBV28 to TRBJ1-5, with D unresolved. V lost 8 bases and J lost 15, with 14 bases in between. Germline-derived CDR1 and CDR2 are MDHEN and SYDVKM. There are 10 residues in the CDR3.

The V call is TRBV19, the J call TRBJ1-1; perhaps TRBD1 as D (5 bases). Trimming removed 3 bases at V and 5 bases at J, with 13 bases between. CDR1 and CDR2 from the germline V gene are LNHDA and SQIVND (reference sequence). The CDR3 covers 14 residues. CDR3 sequence (DNA): TGTGCCAGTAGTATCACCGGGGCGCGAACTGAAGCTTTCTTT. Protein sequence: CASSITGARTEAFF.

About this clone: It differs at one base from a far larger clone, so likely a read error. The chain carries TRBV5-1 and TRBJ2-7; TRBD2 agrees at 9 bases. The J segment lost 5 bases and the V segment lost 2 bases, leaving 8 bases of the junction unmatched. The CDR3 runs to 15 residues. Germline V gene lookup returns CDR1 SGHRS and CDR2 YFSETQ. CDR3 bases: TGCGCCAGCAGCTTTAGGCTAGCGGGATCCCACGAGCAGTACTTC. Its translation is CASSFRLAGSHEQYF.

This clone was recorded a few times. This probably arose from a read error, given a far larger clone one base away. The V and J genes are TRBV12-5 and TRBJ2-1; D possibly uses TRBD1 or TRBD2 (5 bases each). Germline CDR1 and CDR2: LGHNT and FRNRAP. Trimming pared 8 bases from V and 5 bases from J, leaving 13 bases between. CDR3 length equals 13 residues. CDR3 sequence reads: CASSEGRDNEQFF. DNA of the CDR3: TGTGCTAGTTCAGAGGGGCGGGACAATGAGCAGTTCTTC.

To note about this clone: This probably arose from a read error, given a far larger clone one base away. No conserved phenylalanine or tryptophan is present at the end of the CDR3, so a read error is the likely explanation. The V call is TRBV28, the J call TRBJ1-5, with D uncertain. The V and J ends lost 8 bases and 3 bases respectively, with 17 bases between them. The germline gives CDR1 MDHEN, CDR2 SYDVKM. The CDR3 covers 15 residues. In DNA form, the CDR3 reads TGTGCCAGCTACCCCGGGCCTCGAATCAATCAGCCCCAGCATCTT. It specifies CASYPGPRINQPQHL.

In DNA form, the CDR3 reads TGTGCCAGCAGCTCGGGGGGGACTAGCAGCACCGGGGAGCTGTTTTTT. Translating it yields CASSSGGTSSTGELFF. The genes are TRBV7-9 and TRBJ2-2; 9 nucleotides align to TRBD2. Germline V gives CDR1 SEHNR, CDR2 FQNEAQ (reference sequence). With V trimmed by 4 bases and J by 4 bases, 7 bases remained unmatched. The CDR3 covers 16 residues.